These 18 T cell receptor beta chains were sequenced from one sample in a study of beta chain features in type 1 diabetes. Reverse transcribing all isolated RNA meant expressed TCRB transcripts were sequenced. The data were produced by immunoSEQ multiplex PCR, yet TCRdb's version contains in-frame clones alone and is incomplete. The table records approximately 470,000 clones, roughly 30% of them present only once. The sequencing sample was made of naive CD4+ T cells from blood. Receptors were obtained from a man younger than 35 in good health.

This clone was seen more than once but under ten times. The CDR3 loop reads CASSSRTTDTQYF. The CDR3 region has the DNA TGCGCCAGCAGCTCCAGGACCACAGATACGCAGTATTTT. The chain is built from TRBV5-1 and TRBJ2-3, with D hard to call. The CDR3 sequence is 13 residues long. Trimming took off 3 bases at V and 2 bases at J, with 7 bases between the two ends. The V gene's germline CDR1 is SGHRS and CDR2 YFSETQ.

The chain couples TRBV5-4 to TRBJ1-1; TRBD1 is a possible D gene (5 bases). The V gene's germline CDR1 is SGHNT and CDR2 YYREEE (reference sequence). V was pared by 3 bases and J by 1 base, with 13 bases between. The CDR3 is 15 amino acids. The chain's CDR3 is CASSSSGRGNTEAFF. CDR3 bases: TGTGCCAGCAGCTCTTCAGGGAGAGGGAACACTGAAGCTTTCTTT.

The V call is TRBV7-2, the J call TRBJ2-1, with 11 bases identical to TRBD2. V was clipped by 5 bases and J by 5 bases; unmatched bases: 5. CDR1 SGHTA and CDR2 FQGNSA come from the germline V gene. This CDR3 region has 15 residues. The CDR3 loop is CASSPLAGGHNEQFF. The CDR3 nucleotides read TGTGCCAGCAGCCCCCTAGCGGGAGGACACAATGAGCAGTTCTTC.

This clone was counted only a few times. The chain uses TRBV10-3 and TRBJ2-7, with D perhaps matching TRBD1 (5 bases). Trimming removed 5 bases from V and 3 bases from J, with 14 bases in between. This CDR3 region has 14 residues. The germline CDR1 and CDR2 sequences are ENHRY and SYGVKD. As DNA, the CDR3 is TGTGCCATCAGTCGTGACAGCTCCTTCTACGAGCAGTACTTC. Its protein product is CAISRDSSFYEQYF.

The gene calls are TRBV5-1 and TRBJ2-5; D remains unclear. CDR1 is SGHRS and CDR2 is YFSETQ in the germline V gene. Trimming removed 0 bases from V and 4 bases from J, with 13 bases in between. The CDR3 runs 15 residues. The CDR3 DNA sequence: TGCGCCAGCAGCTTGGCCCGGCAGGCTCGAGAGACCCAGTACTTC. Its translation is CASSLARQARETQYF.

The rearrangement uses TRBV9 and TRBJ2-7; 7 positions match TRBD2. Germline V gene lookup returns CDR1 SGDLS and CDR2 YYNGEE. V lost 1 base, J lost 1 base, and 5 bases stayed unmatched. The CDR3 length is 15 residues. Here the CDR3 DNA reads TGTGCCAGCAGCGTACTTCCTAGCGGATCCTACGAGCAGTACTTC. Translated: CASSVLPSGSYEQYF.

The gene calls are TRBV7-2 and TRBJ1-1, with 7 positions matching TRBD1. CDR1 SGHTA and CDR2 FQGNSA come from the germline V gene. The junction had 0 bases not matched to a gene; V was cut back by 4 bases and J by 1 base. The CDR3 contains 13 residues. Here the CDR3 reads CASSWDRNTEAFF. The CDR3 bases are TGTGCCAGCAGCTGGGACAGGAACACTGAAGCTTTCTTT.

In its sample, this clone was seen a few times. The chain carries TRBV29-1 and TRBJ2-7; 11 bases line up with TRBD2. Germline V lookup: CDR1 SQVTM, CDR2 ANQGSEA. This CDR3 spans 14 amino acids. Losses at the gene ends were 3 bases for V and 6 bases for J; bases not matched to a gene: 7. CDR3 sequence reads: CSVDMGLAGGEQYF. The CDR3 nucleotides are TGCAGCGTTGACATGGGGCTAGCGGGAGGCGAGCAGTACTTC.

V and J are TRBV15 and TRBJ2-1, with 8 positions matching TRBD1. The CDR3 sequence is 15 residues long. Germline loops: CDR1 LNHNV, CDR2 YYDKDF (reference sequence). V was pared by 0 bases and J by 7 bases, with 5 bases of the junction left unmatched. CDR3 in DNA: TGTGCCACCAGCAGAGATTCGGACAGGGTAAATGAGCAGTTCTTC. This codes for CATSRDSDRVNEQFF.

The rearrangement links TRBV19 to TRBJ2-5; unclear D gene. The germline V and J ends were trimmed by 1 base and 5 bases, with 20 bases remaining between them. The CDR3 length is 17 residues. Per the germline V gene, CDR1 is LNHDA and CDR2 is SQIVND (reference sequence). Here the CDR3 DNA reads TGTGCCAGTAGTATAGCTTTATCCCGGGCCTGGGCGGAGACCCAGTACTTC. It encodes CASSIALSRAWAETQYF.

The rearrangement links TRBV28 to TRBJ2-1; 7 positions match TRBD2. Trimming removed 3 bases from V and 0 bases from J; junction bases left unmatched: 5. CDR1 and CDR2 from the germline V gene are MDHEN and SYDVKM. This CDR3 comprises 16 residues. The CDR3 sequence is CASSFPLATSYNEQFF. The CDR3, as DNA: TGTGCCAGCAGTTTCCCACTAGCGACCTCCTACAATGAGCAGTTCTTC.

This clone was found a few times. This chain uses TRBV9 with TRBJ2-5; no clear D. The CDR3 runs 15 residues. Trimming removed 0 bases at V and 5 bases at J, with 14 bases between. Per germline, CDR1 SGDLS and CDR2 YYNGEE. This chain's CDR3 is CASSVEPLPPETQYF. The CDR3 DNA reads as TGTGCCAGCAGCGTAGAACCACTCCCGCCCGAGACCCAGTACTTC.

The gene calls are TRBV6-1 and TRBJ2-7; tentative D call: TRBD1 (6 bases). Trimming removed 5 bases at V and 0 bases at J, with 11 bases between. The CDR3 consists of 14 residues. The V gene's germline CDR1 is MNHNS and CDR2 SASEGT. CDR3: CASSFPGHSYEQYF. The CDR3 DNA reads TGTGCCAGCAGTTTTCCGGGACACTCCTACGAGCAGTACTTC.

This clone occurred a few times. The genes are TRBV29-1 and TRBJ2-1, with 9 bases lining up with TRBD2. The CDR3 contains 14 residues. CDR1 is SQVTM and CDR2 is ANQGSEA in the germline V gene. V gave up 5 bases and J gave up 7 bases; unmatched junction bases: 9. CDR3 amino acids: CSVLPGLALNEQFF. In DNA, the CDR3 is TGCAGCGTTCTACCGGGACTAGCATTAAATGAGCAGTTCTTC.

This chain links TRBV9 with TRBJ1-1; possibly TRBD1 for D (5 bases). Per germline, CDR1 SGDLS and CDR2 YYNGEE. Trimming left V 3 bases short and J 9 bases short, with 21 bases between. This CDR3 is built from 15 residues. CDR3 coding DNA: TGTGCCAGCAGCGCGCAGACAGTCTCTAATCTACAAGCTTTCTTT. Encoded protein: CASSAQTVSNLQAFF.

This clone showed up just a few times. The V and J genes are TRBV30 and TRBJ2-5; 8 nucleotides match TRBD1. This CDR3 is 13 amino acids long. Germline CDR1 reads GTSNPN; CDR2 reads SVGIG (reference sequence). The trim removed 3 bases at V and 2 bases at J, leaving 2 bases unmatched. In nucleotides, the CDR3 is TGTGCCTGGAGCGGGGACAGGCAAGAGACCCAGTACTTC. Amino acid sequence: CAWSGDRQETQYF.

Turning to this clone: The sample holds other DNA sequences that translate to the same CDR3. The V gene is TRBV30, the J gene TRBJ2-2; unclear D gene. Germline CDR1 reads GTSNPN; CDR2 reads SVGIG (reference sequence). This CDR3 comprises 12 residues. V dropped 1 base and J dropped 5 bases, with 5 bases sitting between them. The CDR3 nucleotides are TGTGCCTGGAGTGGGGGTACCGGGGAGCTGTTTTTT. Its translation: CAWSGGTGELFF.

This clone was counted a few times. This chain links TRBV30 with TRBJ2-3; TRBD2 agrees at 9 bases. The J segment lost 2 bases and the V segment lost 3 bases, leaving 6 bases of the junction unmatched. Germline V gene data show CDR1 as GTSNPN and CDR2 as SVGIG (reference sequence). The CDR3 extends over 15 amino acids. The CDR3: CAWRSPSGVTDTQYF. The CDR3 nucleotides read TGTGCCTGGAGGTCCCCTAGCGGGGTCACAGATACGCAGTATTTT.